The 27 T cell receptor beta chains below come from one sample, sequenced in a study of blood T cells in healthy people across ages. Primed by a sample-barcoded 5' primer and a J-beta primer mix, a second PCR proceeded for about 6 to 11 cycles. In TCRdb, the 5' RACE reads were re-called with MiXCR into one record per CDR3 protein. The data contain roughly 1.7 million distinct CDR3 sequences, around 36% of them seen just once; the ten biggest clones take up about 11%. The sequencing sample was made of blood. Receptors originate from a woman aged 30 to 39 in good health.

This clonotype has just one count. The gene calls are TRBV5-6 and TRBJ1-2, with D possibly being TRBD1 (6 bases). Germline CDR1 reads SGHDT; CDR2 reads YYEEEE. The CDR3 length is 15 residues. V dropped 4 bases and J dropped 0 bases, with 13 bases sitting between them. Here the CDR3 reads CASSPGWTANYGYTF. In DNA form, the CDR3 reads TGTGCCAGCAGCCCGGGATGGACAGCTAACTATGGCTACACCTTC.

The chain joins TRBV7-9 to TRBJ2-1; D is undetermined. Trimming shortened V by 10 bases and J by 1 base, and 5 bases separated the two germline ends. Germline-derived CDR1 and CDR2 are SEHNR and FQNEAQ (reference sequence). The length of the CDR3 is 11 residues. The CDR3 is CATGSYNEQFF. For the CDR3, the DNA is TGTGCCACCGGTTCCTACAATGAGCAGTTCTTC.

This clonotype was detected a few times. This chain connects TRBV4-2 to TRBJ2-1; perhaps TRBD2 as D (6 bases). The CDR3 consists of 15 residues. The ends were cut back, 3 bases at V and 3 bases at J, with 12 bases in the middle. The germline CDR1 and CDR2 sequences are LGHNA and YNFKEQ. For the CDR3, the DNA is TGTGCCAGCAGCCAGGGCGGGGAAGTCTACAATGAGCAGTTCTTC. It translates to CASSQGGEVYNEQFF.

Remarks on this clonotype: A junction end diverges from the germline sequence, so it may reflect a read error. This rearrangement joins TRBV4-2 to TRBJ1-1; no firm D call. There are 15 residues in the CDR3. In germline, CDR1 is LGHNA, CDR2 YNFKEQ. CDR3 residues: CASSQVGTWNTGAFF. In nucleotides, the CDR3 is TGTGCCAGCAGCCAAGTGGGTACTTGGAACACTGGAGCTTTCTTT.

This clonotype was detected a few times. This chain links TRBV12-3 or TRBV12-4 with TRBJ1-1; perhaps TRBD1 as D (6 bases). The CDR3 consists of 13 residues. Trimming pared 5 bases from V and 7 bases from J, leaving 14 bases between. The CDR3 region has the DNA TGTGCCAGCAGTGAGATTAACAGGGTTGAAGCTTTCTTT. Amino acid sequence: CASSEINRVEAFF.

There are many counts of this clonotype. The chain recombines TRBV7-9 with TRBJ1-2, with a tentative D call TRBD1 (5 bases). Trimming cost V 5 bases and J 8 bases, with 12 bases left between them. This CDR3 region has 12 residues. Germline V gene sequence: CDR1 SEHNR, CDR2 FQNEAQ (reference sequence). CDR3 sequence reads: CASSASGNGYTF. The CDR3, as DNA: TGTGCCAGCAGCGCTTCAGGGAACGGCTACACCTTC.

This chain joins TRBV6-6 and TRBJ2-7; TRBD2 might be the D (5 bases). CDR3 size: 14 residues. Germline V gives CDR1 MNHNY, CDR2 SVGAGI (reference sequence). V gave up 4 bases and J gave up 4 bases, with 14 bases separating them. This CDR3 reads CASSCLGAGYEQYF. In DNA, the CDR3 is TGTGCCAGCAGTTGCTTGGGAGCAGGATACGAGCAGTACTTC.

Only a few counts were recorded for this clonotype. V is TRBV5-1 and J is TRBJ2-7; TRBD2 matches 16 bases. The CDR3 runs to 18 residues. V was clipped by 4 bases and J by 3 bases; unmatched bases: 10. Germline assignment: CDR1 SGHRS and CDR2 YFSETQ. The CDR3: CASSRGGLAGGPSYEQYF. In DNA, the CDR3 is TGCGCCAGCAGCCGAGGGGGACTAGCGGGAGGGCCGAGCTACGAGCAGTACTTC.

As DNA, the CDR3 is TGTGCCAGCGGATGGACAGGGATTTCCTACGAGCAGTACTTC. Its translation is CASGWTGISYEQYF. The gene calls are TRBV6-1 and TRBJ2-7; 8 nucleotides align to TRBD1. The CDR3 is 14 residues long. The trim removed 8 bases at V and 1 base at J, leaving 7 bases unmatched. Germline assignment: CDR1 MNHNS and CDR2 SASEGT.

This clonotype has just a few counts. The chain couples TRBV27 to TRBJ1-2; D is perhaps TRBD1 (5 bases). Germline CDR1 is MNHEY and CDR2 is SMNVEV (reference sequence). The CDR3 is 19 amino acids. Trimming shortened V by 4 bases and J by 1 base, and 25 bases separated the two germline ends. The CDR3 coding sequence is TGTGCCAGCAGTTCGATTGGGGCAGGAGAGCCTTCTAATAACTATGGCTACACCTTC. Its translation is CASSSIGAGEPSNNYGYTF.

Worth noting for this clonotype: This may arise from a read error, as a much more abundant clone is one base away. The J gene is TRBJ2-1, the V gene TRBV4-1, with D perhaps matching TRBD2 (6 bases). The V gene's germline CDR1 is MGHRA and CDR2 YSYEKL. This CDR3 has 16 residues. The V end was cut by 0 bases, the J end by 1 base, with 10 bases between. The CDR3 is CASSQEVRGSYNEQFF. The DNA for the CDR3 is TGCGCCAGCAGCCAAGAAGTTCGGGGGTCCTACAATGAGCAGTTCTTC.

The table lists this clonotype with a few counts. This chain joins TRBV3-1 and TRBJ1-4; D is possibly TRBD1 (6 bases). The CDR3 is made up of 16 amino acids. V lost 1 base to trimming and J lost 0 bases, with 9 bases between them. Germline values: CDR1 LGHDT, CDR2 YNNKEL (reference sequence). CDR3 nucleotides: TGTGCCAGCAGCCAAGCAGGGGCGGCAACTAATGAAAAACTGTTTTTT. It encodes CASSQAGAATNEKLFF. Full variable domain (outside the CDR3, taken from reference TRBV3-1 and TRBJ1-4): DTAVSQTPKYLVTQMGNDKSIKCEQNLGHDTMYWYKQDSKKFLKIMFSYNNKELIINETVPNRFSPKSPDKAHLNLHINSLELGDSAVYFCASSQAGAATNEKLFFGSGTQLSVL.

This clonotype was counted between two and nine times. The chain joins TRBV7-8 to TRBJ2-1; D unresolved. The CDR3 has 14 residues. Germline lookup yields CDR1 SGHVS and CDR2 FQNEAQ. V shed 2 bases and J shed 7 bases, with 12 bases lying between them. This CDR3 is CASSLLRERNEQFF. For the CDR3, the DNA is TGTGCCAGCAGCTTACTACGAGAGAGGAATGAGCAGTTCTTC.

V is TRBV20-1 and J is TRBJ2-2; 12 bases match TRBD1. CDR3 length: 14 amino acids. Trimming at V came to 6 bases and at J to 6 bases, leaving 5 bases not matched to a gene. CDR1 is DFQATT, CDR2 SNEGSKA, per germline (reference sequence). The CDR3 DNA reads TGCAGTGCCCAGGGACAGGGGGCATCCGGGGAGCTGTTTTTT. This encodes CSAQGQGASGELFF.

The chain carries TRBV25-1 and TRBJ2-7, with 7 positions matching TRBD2. V dropped 6 bases and J dropped 3; count of bases not matched to a gene: 8. CDR1 MGHDK and CDR2 SYGVNS come from the germline V gene. This CDR3 has 14 residues. The CDR3, as DNA: TGTGCCAGCAGGGTTAGCGGGTACCTCTACGAGCAGTACTTC. It specifies CASRVSGYLYEQYF.

This clonotype was detected only a few times. V and J are TRBV30 and TRBJ2-7, with D possibly being TRBD1 (6 bases). Per germline, CDR1 GTSNPN and CDR2 SVGIG (reference sequence). CDR3 size: 13 residues. V was pared by 5 bases and J by 5 bases, with 16 bases between. CDR3 region: CAWGDIVTDEQYF. CDR3 nucleotide sequence: TGTGCCTGGGGGGACATTGTTACTGACGAGCAGTACTTC.

This clonotype was counted only a few times. The chain joins TRBV18 to TRBJ1-2, with D unresolved. The CDR3 has 16 amino acids. Germline CDR1 KGHSH, CDR2 LQKENI. V was shortened by 3 bases and J by 4 bases, with 18 bases between the two germline ends. This CDR3 reads CASSPPLSHASYGYTF. The CDR3 DNA follows: TGTGCCAGCTCACCGCCGTTGAGCCACGCATCCTATGGCTACACCTTC.

The chain links TRBV4-1 to TRBJ1-2; no clear D gene. CDR1 and CDR2 (germline): MGHRA, YSYEKL. The length of the CDR3 is 14 residues. V lost 3 bases and J 0 bases, leaving 8 bases between the germline ends. The CDR3 DNA follows: TGCGCCAGCAGCCAGGCTAATCCTAACTATGGCTACACCTTC. Protein product: CASSQANPNYGYTF.

The chain employs TRBV6-1 and TRBJ2-1, with D maybe TRBD2 (6 bases). Looked up from germline, CDR1 is MNHNS and CDR2 is SASEGT. The CDR3 loop spans 15 amino acids. V lost 7 bases, J lost 5 bases, and 18 bases lay in between. In DNA form, the CDR3 reads TGTGCCAGCATACGGGGTAGCGGTCCTAACAATGAGCAGTTCTTC. Amino acid sequence: CASIRGSGPNNEQFF.

The chain carries TRBV4-1 and TRBJ1-1; 11 bases line up with TRBD1. The CDR3 loop spans 17 amino acids. CDR1 and CDR2 (germline): MGHRA, YSYEKL. The V gene end was trimmed by 4 bases and the J gene end by 4 bases; junction bases not matched to a gene: 11. CDR3 loop: CASSRKLTGTGGTEAFF. Written as DNA, the CDR3 is TGCGCCAGCAGCCGCAAACTAACCGGGACAGGGGGCACTGAAGCTTTCTTT.

The chain recombines TRBV21-1 with TRBJ2-3. TRBV21-1 is marked as a pseudogene. CDR3 length equals 15 residues. CDR3 DNA: TGTGCCAGCAGCAAAACCGTTCGGGGTCGGGATACGCAGTATTTT. It codes for CASSKTVRGRDTQYF.

The chain combines TRBV27 with TRBJ2-1; D possibly corresponds to TRBD2 (5 bases). Germline V gene lookup returns CDR1 MNHEY and CDR2 SMNVEV (reference sequence). V lost 1 base to trimming and J lost 12 bases, with 10 bases between them. This CDR3 is built from 12 residues. CDR3 region: CASSLLGSTQFF. Here the CDR3 DNA reads TGTGCCAGCAGTTTATTAGGGAGTACGCAGTTCTTC.

The chain is built from TRBV7-8 and TRBJ2-3; possibly TRBD1 for D (5 bases). The CDR3 spans 15 residues. Germline loops: CDR1 SGHVS, CDR2 FQNEAQ. V lost 1 base, J lost 4 bases, and 12 bases lay in between. As DNA, the CDR3 is TGTGCCAGCAGCTTAGTGGCAGGGTACGCAGATACGCAGTATTTT. Translation gives CASSLVAGYADTQYF.

As regards this clonotype: It may be a read error: a sequence one base away is much more abundant. The chain links TRBV5-1 to TRBJ2-3; possibly TRBD1 for D (6 bases). CDR1 is SGHRS, CDR2 YFSETQ, per germline. CDR3 length: 15 residues. The CDR3 DNA sequence: TGCGCCAGCAGCGTGACAGGAGGTCCCACAGATGCGCAGTATTTT. It yields the protein CASSVTGGPTDAQYF.

About this clonotype: The junction departs from germline at one end; a sequencing error may be responsible. This chain connects TRBV7-3 to TRBJ2-1, with 10 bases aligning to TRBD2. The CDR3 sequence is 14 residues long. CDR1 SGHTA and CDR2 FQGTGA come from the germline V gene. As DNA, the CDR3 is TGTGCCAGCAGCCCCCTAGCGGGAGAGAATGAGCAGTGCTTC. This sequence encodes CASSPLAGENEQCF.

The CDR3 sequence: CASSLAGTGVPQHF. DNA of the CDR3: TGTGCCAGCAGTTTAGCCGGGACAGGGGTGCCCCAGCATTTT. The V and J genes are TRBV27 and TRBJ1-5; TRBD1 matches 10 bases. CDR3 length: 14 residues. Germline V gene lookup returns CDR1 MNHEY and CDR2 SMNVEV (reference sequence). Trimming removed 2 bases from V and 9 bases from J; junction bases left unmatched: 4.

This chain joins TRBV27 and TRBJ1-1; D is possibly TRBD1 (5 bases). The V gene's germline CDR1 is MNHEY and CDR2 SMNVEV (reference sequence). The CDR3 runs 13 residues. V lost 8 bases and J lost 3, with 13 bases in between. The CDR3 nucleotides read TGTGCCAGCTGGGACCGCTTTCACACTGAAGCTTTCTTT. Protein: CASWDRFHTEAFF.